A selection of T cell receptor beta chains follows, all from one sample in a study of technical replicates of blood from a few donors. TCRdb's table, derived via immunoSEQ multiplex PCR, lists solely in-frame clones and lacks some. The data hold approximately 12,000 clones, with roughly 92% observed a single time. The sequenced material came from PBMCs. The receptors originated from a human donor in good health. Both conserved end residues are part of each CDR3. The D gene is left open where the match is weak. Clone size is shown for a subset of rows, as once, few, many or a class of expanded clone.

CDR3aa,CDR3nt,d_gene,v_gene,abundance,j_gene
CASSSGTGGNEQFF,TGTGCCAGCAGCTCGGGAACAGGGGGCAATGAGCAGTTCTTC,TRBD1,TRBV7-6,NA,TRBJ2-1
CACRDISNYGYTF,TGTGCCTGCCGGGACATCTCTAACTATGGCTACACCTTC,NA,TRBV19,NA,TRBJ1-2
CASSYSSIEQPQHF,TGTGCCAGCAGTTACTCCAGTATCGAACAGCCCCAGCATTTT,NA,TRBV6-6,NA,TRBJ1-5
CASIETGLNQPQHF,TGTGCCAGCATTGAGACAGGGTTGAATCAGCCCCAGCATTTT,TRBD1,TRBV6-1,NA,TRBJ1-5
CAWSEISGRTNTQYF,TGTGCCTGGAGTGAGATTAGCGGGAGAACGAATACGCAGTATTTT,TRBD2,TRBV30,NA,TRBJ2-3
CASSQGRTSKEGQYF,TGTGCCAGCAGCCAGGGAAGGACCTCCAAGGAGGGCCAGTACTTC,NA,TRBV4-2,once,TRBJ2-5
CASSSLAPNTGELFF,TGTGCCAGCAGTTCTTTAGCTCCGAACACCGGGGAGCTGTTTTTT,NA,TRBV6-5,once,TRBJ2-2
CASSSGVVEPQHF,TGTGCCAGCAGTTCGGGGGTGGTGGAGCCCCAGCATTTT,NA,TRBV27,NA,TRBJ1-5
CASSSTSNGIYGNTIYF,TGTGCCAGCAGTTCGACGTCAAACGGGATCTATGGAAACACCATATATTTT,NA,TRBV27,NA,TRBJ1-3
CASSDASGRIHEQYF,TGTGCCAGCAGTGATGCTAGCGGGAGGATTCACGAGCAGTACTTC,TRBD2,TRBV25-1,NA,TRBJ2-7
CASSLLAQTKLSSTDTQYF,TGTGCCAGCAGCTTACTAGCCCAAACCAAACTTTCTAGCACAGATACGCAGTATTTT,NA,TRBV7-7,NA,TRBJ2-3
CASSEDHGGWDEQYF,TGTGCCAGCAGTGAAGACCACGGAGGGTGGGACGAGCAGTACTTC,NA,TRBV6-1,NA,TRBJ2-7
CASSDQGLATDTQYF,TGTGCCAGCAGTGACCAGGGACTAGCGACAGATACGCAGTATTTT,TRBD2,TRBV6-4,NA,TRBJ2-3
CASSEGDSAYGYTF,TGTGCCAGCAGTGAAGGCGACAGCGCATATGGCTACACCTTC,NA,TRBV6-1,NA,TRBJ1-2
CASSLMGGDQPQHF,TGTGCCAGCAGCTTAATGGGAGGGGACCAGCCCCAGCATTTT,NA,TRBV7-9,NA,TRBJ1-5
CASSGRQFSGVTF,TGTGCCAGCAGTGGACGACAGTTTTCGGGGGTTACCTTC,NA,TRBV2,NA,TRBJ1-2
CASSRQVAGSDTQYF,TGTGCCAGTAGTCGACAGGTCGCTGGATCCGATACGCAGTATTTT,NA,TRBV19,NA,TRBJ2-3
CASSQTAQPWEQYF,TGTGCCAGCAGCCAGACAGCTCAACCTTGGGAGCAGTACTTC,NA,TRBV7-9,NA,TRBJ2-7
CASSLASAAQETQYF,TGTGCCAGCAGCTTAGCCTCGGCGGCGCAAGAGACCCAGTACTTC,NA,TRBV7-7,NA,TRBJ2-5
CASSYGRGSYEQYF,TGTGCCAGCAGTTACGGGCGGGGATCCTACGAGCAGTACTTC,NA,TRBV6-5,NA,TRBJ2-7
CSVDSQVSGNTIYF,TGCAGCGTTGACTCACAGGTTTCTGGAAACACCATATATTTT,NA,TRBV29-1,NA,TRBJ1-3
CASSLDRVGEKLFF,TGCGCCAGCAGCTTAGACAGGGTGGGAGAAAAACTGTTTTTT,TRBD1,TRBV5-1,NA,TRBJ1-4
CASSRGLATYEQYF,TGTGCCAGCAGCCGAGGACTAGCGACCTACGAGCAGTACTTC,TRBD2,TRBV7-2,NA,TRBJ2-7
CASSDSLDSTGELFF,TGTGCCAGCAGTGACTCGCTAGATAGCACCGGGGAGCTGTTTTTT,NA,TRBV6-4,NA,TRBJ2-2
CASSLGGQGGPNEQFF,TGTGCCAGCAGCTTAGGCGGGCAGGGGGGTCCAAATGAGCAGTTCTTC,NA,TRBV11-3,NA,TRBJ2-1
CASSPNGGNLNTEAFF,TGTGCCAGCTCACCCAACGGGGGGAATTTGAACACTGAAGCTTTCTTT,NA,TRBV18,NA,TRBJ1-1
CASSFPGNQPQHF,TGTGCCAGCAGCTTTCCCGGCAATCAGCCCCAGCATTTT,NA,TRBV7-2,NA,TRBJ1-5
CASMGPGSNQPQHF,TGTGCCAGCATGGGCCCTGGGAGCAATCAGCCCCAGCATTTT,NA,TRBV6-1,NA,TRBJ1-5
CASSIALAEYNEQFF,TGTGCCAGCTCGATAGCCTTAGCGGAGTACAATGAGCAGTTCTTC,NA,TRBV7-9,NA,TRBJ2-1
CSVEFGAKLYGYTF,TGCAGCGTTGAATTCGGAGCCAAGCTTTATGGCTACACCTTC,NA,TRBV29-1,NA,TRBJ1-2
CAAFGLSGNTIYF,TGTGCCGCTTTTGGGCTGTCTGGAAACACCATATATTTT,NA,TRBV28,NA,TRBJ1-3
CASSLRENYGYTF,TGTGCCAGCAGTTTACGGGAAAACTATGGCTACACCTTC,NA,TRBV28,NA,TRBJ1-2
CASSSDSDQPQHF,TGTGCCAGCAGCTCAGACAGCGATCAGCCCCAGCATTTT,NA,TRBV7-8,NA,TRBJ1-5
CASSPYLSGSSYNEQFF,TGTGCCAGCTCACCTTACCTTAGCGGGAGCTCCTACAATGAGCAGTTCTTC,TRBD2,TRBV18,NA,TRBJ2-1
CASSIQGAQVEQFF,TGTGCCAGTAGTATTCAGGGGGCGCAGGTTGAGCAGTTCTTC,TRBD1,TRBV19,NA,TRBJ2-1
CASSPTGLVTDTQYF,TGTGCCAGCTCACCAACCGGACTCGTTACAGATACGCAGTATTTT,NA,TRBV18,NA,TRBJ2-3
CASRSRGGVSYEQYF,TGTGCCAGCAGGTCCCGAGGGGGCGTCTCCTACGAGCAGTACTTC,TRBD1,TRBV6-5,NA,TRBJ2-7
CAWGTSGLKETQYF,TGTGCCTGGGGGACTAGCGGGTTAAAAGAGACCCAGTACTTC,TRBD2,TRBV30,NA,TRBJ2-5
CASSPGTGASYEQYF,TGTGCCAGTAGTCCCGGGACAGGGGCTTCCTACGAGCAGTACTTC,TRBD1,TRBV19,NA,TRBJ2-7
CASSLQGANTGELFF,TGTGCCAGCAGCTTACAGGGGGCGAACACCGGGGAGCTGTTTTTT,TRBD1,TRBV7-6,NA,TRBJ2-2
CSTGDRGHGETQYF,TGCAGCACAGGAGACAGGGGGCATGGAGAGACCCAGTACTTC,TRBD1,TRBV29-1,NA,TRBJ2-5
CASSPLVAGSTDTQYF,TGTGCCAGCAGCCCCCTGGTAGCGGGAAGCACAGATACGCAGTATTTT,TRBD2,TRBV7-9,NA,TRBJ2-3
CASSSPQRDGGQYF,TGTGCCAGCAGCTCACCCCAAAGAGACGGCGGGCAGTACTTC,NA,TRBV7-9,NA,TRBJ2-7
CASSPLDRSPEAFF,TGTGCCAGTAGTCCCTTAGACAGGTCGCCTGAAGCTTTCTTT,NA,TRBV19,NA,TRBJ1-1
CASSRGVLQETQYF,TGTGCCAGCAGTCGGGGGGTCCTCCAAGAGACCCAGTACTTC,TRBD2,TRBV2,NA,TRBJ2-5
CAWRGHLNAGQEKLFF,TGTGCCTGGAGGGGCCATCTGAACGCAGGGCAGGAAAAACTGTTTTTT,NA,TRBV30,NA,TRBJ1-4
CASSLTGANNQPQHF,TGTGCCAGCAGTTTAACAGGGGCGAACAATCAGCCCCAGCATTTT,TRBD1,TRBV6-5,NA,TRBJ1-5
CASGVGRVAGTDTQYF,TGCGCCAGCGGCGTCGGGAGGGTTGCCGGCACAGATACGCAGTATTTT,TRBD2,TRBV5-1,NA,TRBJ2-3